This section outlines one TCR beta chain sequence together with its context. As yet, its antigen is unknown. The sample belongs to a study of CXCR3-negative and CXCR3-positive naive CD8 T cells. General observations from the study: Within a donor, both naive subsets shared TRBV-TRBJ usage, unlike memory cells.

Preparation of TRB cDNA libraries relied on 5' RACE carrying UMI labels. TCRdb reprocessed the 5' RACE reads and stores each CDR3 protein as one record, lacking DNA. This sample contains tens of thousands of distinct CDR3 sequences. CDR1 and CDR2 (germline): ENHRY, SYGVKD. The CDR3 extends over 13 amino acids. The specimen sequenced was naive CXCR3- CD8+ T cells from blood. Subset here: CD45RO-CCR7+CD27+CD95- naive CD8+ T cells lacking CXCR3 (TNR3-). The chain combines TRBV10-3 with TRBJ2-1; absent DNA, TCRdb's TRBD1 call cannot be checked. The source is a human donor in good health. Some clones in this sample may be carry-over from other donors' samples. The CDR3 spells CAIRDRTYNEQFF.